One and the same sample provided the 29 T cell receptor beta chains below, sequenced in a study of PD-1 blockade in classical Hodgkin lymphoma. Assay used: immunoSEQ multiplex PCR; TCRdb lists only in-frame clones, some missing. This repertoire shows approximately 39,000 clones, around 80% found once; its top ten account for around 9.5%. The time point denotes: cycle 4 day 1 (C4D1), after 6 weeks of nivolumab. Brentuximab vedotin exposure varied among the patients, all of whom had relapsed after autologous stem cell transplantation. Sample: peripheral blood mononuclear cells (PBMCs), taken before the fourth cycle of nivolumab. These receptors were taken from a human donor with classical Hodgkin lymphoma.

CDR3 region: CATKGQESYEQYF. The CDR3 DNA reads TGTGCCACCAAAGGACAGGAATCCTACGAGCAGTACTTC. This chain uses TRBV19 with TRBJ2-7; 7 nucleotides line up with TRBD1. Trimming removed 10 bases from V and 1 base from J; junction bases left unmatched: 7. This CDR3 comprises 13 residues. The V gene's germline CDR1 is LNHDA and CDR2 SQIVND (reference sequence).

This clone came up a few times. The rearrangement uses TRBV12-5 and TRBJ2-7; the D is unclear. Germline loops: CDR1 LGHNT, CDR2 FRNRAP. The CDR3 is 16 amino acids. Deletions cut 0 bases from V and 2 bases from J, with 14 bases between. The CDR3 loop reads CASGLVRTFLPYEQYF. CDR3 DNA: TGTGCTAGTGGTTTGGTACGGACCTTCCTCCCCTACGAGCAGTACTTC.

This sequence joins TRBV18 and TRBJ2-7; 7 bases map to TRBD2. Germline trimming cut 3 bases from V and 3 bases from J; bases unmatched to any gene: 8. Germline lookup yields CDR1 KGHSH and CDR2 LQKENI. The CDR3 length is 15 residues. The CDR3 DNA follows: TGTGCCAGCTCACCTAGCCGGGGGGATTTCTACGAGCAGTACTTC. Protein product: CASSPSRGDFYEQYF.

The chain is built from TRBV10-2 and TRBJ2-5, with 10 bases lining up with TRBD2. Looked up from germline, CDR1 is WSHSY and CDR2 is SAAADI. Trimming took 6 bases from V and 0 from J; bases not matched to a gene: 4. The CDR3 length is 15 residues. As DNA, the CDR3 is TGCGCCAGCAGATTAGCGGGGGGCCACCAAGAGACCCAGTACTTC. This gives the protein CASRLAGGHQETQYF.

The chain couples TRBV15 to TRBJ1-2; D call uncertain. Germline V gene sequence: CDR1 LNHNV, CDR2 YYDKDF (reference sequence). Trimming stripped 7 bases from V and 9 bases from J, with 15 bases between. This CDR3 has 12 residues. The CDR3 sequence: CATTALGRSYTF. The CDR3 DNA reads TGTGCCACCACCGCCCTGGGAAGAAGCTACACCTTC. Using reference TRBV15 and TRBJ1-2 for the parts outside the CDR3, the full variable domain is DAMVIQNPRYQVTQFGKPVTLSCSQTLNHNVMYWYQQKSSQAPKLLFHYYDKDFNNEADTPDNFQSRRPNTSFCFLDIRSPGLGDTAMYLCATTALGRSYTFGSGTRLTVV.

The chain carries TRBV19 and TRBJ2-4; either TRBD1 or TRBD2 may supply D (5 bases each). Per the germline V gene, CDR1 is LNHDA and CDR2 is SQIVND (reference sequence). Trimming left V 4 bases short and J 3 bases short, with 13 bases between. The CDR3 extends over 15 amino acids. The CDR3 nucleotides are TGTGCCAGTAGTACGTTCCAGGGAGTCAAAAACATTCAGTACTTC. It yields the protein CASSTFQGVKNIQYF.

V is TRBV25-1 and J is TRBJ1-2, with D maybe TRBD1 (6 bases). This CDR3 has 14 amino acids. The V gene's germline CDR1 is MGHDK and CDR2 SYGVNS. V was trimmed by 1 base and J by 2 bases, leaving 8 bases between them. CDR3 amino acids: CASSESGENYGYTF. The CDR3 DNA is TGTGCCAGCAGTGAATCAGGGGAGAACTATGGCTACACCTTC.

The chain has TRBV7-9 and TRBJ1-1, with D unclear. With 3 bases removed from V and 5 bases from J, the gap between germline ends came to 7 bases. This CDR3 spans 12 amino acids. The germline V gene has CDR1 SEHNR and CDR2 FQNEAQ (reference sequence). DNA of the CDR3: TGTGCCAGCAGCTTTAGTGGGACTGAAGCTTTCTTT. Protein: CASSFSGTEAFF.

The table lists this clone with a few counts. The CDR3 protein is CASSLGPFQETQYF. For the CDR3, the DNA is TGTGCCAGCAGCTTAGGCCCTTTTCAAGAGACCCAGTACTTC. This chain uses TRBV7-2 with TRBJ2-5; D uncertain. Trimming left V 1 base short and J 2 bases short, with 8 bases between. Germline V CDR1 and CDR2: SGHTA, FQGNSA. The CDR3 consists of 14 residues.

V usage is TRBV7-9 and J usage is TRBJ1-3; D gene ambiguous. V gave up 1 base and J gave up 0 bases, with 10 bases separating them. Germline assignment: CDR1 SEHNR and CDR2 FQNEAQ (reference sequence). The CDR3 extends over 16 amino acids. CDR3 loop: CASSLDDVGSGNTIYF. The DNA for the CDR3 is TGTGCCAGCAGCTTAGACGATGTGGGCTCTGGAAACACCATATATTTT.

The chain is built from TRBV10-2 and TRBJ2-7, with 8 bases matching TRBD1. J gave up 0 bases and V 10 bases, and 8 bases lay outside the gene matches. This CDR3 is 14 amino acids long. CDR1 WSHSY and CDR2 SAAADI come from the germline V gene. This chain's CDR3 is CATRRTGSSYEQYF. CDR3 coding DNA: TGCGCCACCCGACGGACAGGGAGCTCCTACGAGCAGTACTTC.

The rearrangement links TRBV18 to TRBJ2-5; 8 nucleotides align to TRBD2. The V segment lost 1 base and the J segment 2 bases; nucleotides outside the gene matches: 3. CDR1 is KGHSH, CDR2 LQKENI, per germline. The CDR3 has 15 residues. The CDR3 loop reads CASSPLTSVQETQYF. CDR3 sequence (DNA): TGTGCCAGCTCACCACTGACTAGCGTACAAGAGACCCAGTACTTC.

The rearrangement uses TRBV5-4 and TRBJ2-7, with 7 bases identical to TRBD2. The germline gives CDR1 SGHNT, CDR2 YYREEE (reference sequence). The CDR3 loop spans 13 amino acids. The J segment lost 4 bases and the V segment lost 3 bases, leaving 4 bases of the junction unmatched. The DNA of the CDR3 is TGTGCCAGCAGCTGGACGGGGGGATACGAGCAGTACTTC. This translates into CASSWTGGYEQYF. Full variable domain (outside the CDR3, taken from reference TRBV5-4 and TRBJ2-7): ETGVTQSPTHLIKTRGQQVTLRCSSQSGHNTVSWYQQALGQGPQFIFQYYREEENGRGNFPPRFSGLQFPNYSSELNVNALELDDSALYLCASSWTGGYEQYFGPGTRLTVT.

The DNA for the CDR3 is TGCAGTGCCCGAGTGGACGATGAGCAGTTCTTC. Protein: CSARVDDEQFF. V gene TRBV20-1 combines with J gene TRBJ2-1; D ambiguous. In germline, CDR1 is DFQATT, CDR2 SNEGSKA (reference sequence). The CDR3 is made up of 11 amino acids. Trimming removed 6 bases from V and 8 bases from J, with 11 bases in between.

The CDR3 DNA is TGTGCCAGCAGTAAAACCAGGGCCGGAGGTAATTCACCCCTCCACTTT. Its translation: CASSKTRAGGNSPLHF. This chain joins TRBV25-1 and TRBJ1-6; a possible D gene is TRBD1 (5 bases). CDR3 length equals 16 residues. Trimming cost V 5 bases and J 6 bases, with 17 bases left between them. CDR1 MGHDK and CDR2 SYGVNS come from the germline V gene.

The chain uses TRBV6-1 and TRBJ1-4; D not certain. The CDR3 sequence is 15 residues long. V lost 1 base to trimming and J lost 6 bases, with 12 bases between them. CDR1 MNHNS and CDR2 SASEGT come from the germline V gene. CDR3 residues: CASSEETGKYEKLFF. DNA for the CDR3: TGTGCCAGCAGTGAAGAGACTGGGAAGTATGAAAAACTGTTTTTT.

The chain has TRBV5-4 and TRBJ2-1; the D gene could be TRBD1 or TRBD2 (5 bases each). The germline gives CDR1 SGHNT, CDR2 YYREEE (reference sequence). The CDR3 contains 13 residues. V dropped 0 bases and J dropped 8 bases, with 9 bases sitting between them. CDR3 sequence: CASSLGGGDEQFF. DNA of the CDR3: TGTGCCAGCAGCTTGGGTGGGGGAGATGAGCAGTTCTTC.

CDR3 amino acids: CASSLDPFTRDTIYF. In nucleotides, the CDR3 is TGTGCCAGCAGCTTGGATCCATTTACCAGGGACACCATATATTTT. The chain combines TRBV5-4 with TRBJ1-3; possibly TRBD1 for D (5 bases). Germline V lookup: CDR1 SGHNT, CDR2 YYREEE (reference sequence). This CDR3 has 15 amino acids. V gave up 0 bases and J gave up 8 bases, with 15 bases separating them.

The chain uses TRBV27 and TRBJ1-2; 8 bases agree with TRBD1. V trimming: 3 bases; J trimming: 0 bases; junction bases outside the gene matches: 15. Germline V CDR1 and CDR2: MNHEY, SMNVEV (reference sequence). This CDR3 has 19 amino acids. Here the CDR3 reads CASSFLSLPGQGTNYGYTF. In DNA form, the CDR3 reads TGTGCCAGCAGTTTCTTAAGCCTACCCGGACAGGGCACTAACTATGGCTACACCTTC.

This chain joins TRBV5-6 and TRBJ2-5, with a tentative D call TRBD1 (6 bases). The germline gives CDR1 SGHDT, CDR2 YYEEEE. The CDR3 is 15 amino acids. Trimming removed 4 bases from V and 7 bases from J, with 20 bases in between. The CDR3 loop is CASSTLGQTGGTQYF. The CDR3 DNA is TGTGCCAGCAGCACCTTAGGACAGACCGGAGGGACCCAGTACTTC.

The chain links TRBV5-3 to TRBJ2-2; maybe TRBD1 (6 bases). TRBV5-3 is annotated as an ORF whose role is uncertain. CDR3 size: 14 residues. Trimming removed 0 bases at V and 7 bases at J, with 10 bases between. CDR3 sequence reads: CARSLVRGNGELFF. The CDR3, as DNA: TGTGCCAGAAGCTTGGTCAGGGGTAACGGGGAGCTGTTTTTT.

The rearrangement links TRBV19 to TRBJ2-3; tentatively, D is TRBD1 (5 bases). The CDR3 has 15 amino acids. CDR1 is LNHDA, CDR2 SQIVND, per germline (reference sequence). Trimming pared 2 bases from V and 2 bases from J, leaving 11 bases between. In nucleotides, the CDR3 is TGTGCCAGTAGTATAAGTGGACATTACACAGATACGCAGTATTTT. Translating it yields CASSISGHYTDTQYF.

This clone was recorded many times. The chain joins TRBV6-1 to TRBJ1-2; D is ambiguous. The germline gives CDR1 MNHNS, CDR2 SASEGT. Deletions cut 8 bases from V and 3 bases from J, with 10 bases between. This CDR3 is 12 amino acids long. The CDR3 DNA reads TGTGCCAGCTTTCAAACTTACTATGGCTACACCTTC. Protein product: CASFQTYYGYTF.

In this sample, this clone turned up a few times. The chain carries TRBV19 and TRBJ1-2; no reliable D call. This CDR3 is 13 amino acids long. The germline V gene encodes CDR1 LNHDA and CDR2 SQIVND (reference sequence). V was pared by 3 bases and J by 1 base, with 6 bases between. CDR3 protein: CASSMVDNYGYTF. The CDR3 nucleotides are TGTGCCAGTAGTATGGTAGATAACTATGGCTACACCTTC. Together with reference TRBV19 and TRBJ1-2, the CDR3 gives the full variable domain: DGGITQSPKYLFRKEGQNVTLSCEQNLNHDAMYWYRQDPGQGLRLIYYSQIVNDFQKGDIAEGYSVSREKKESFPLTVTSAQKNPTAFYLCASSMVDNYGYTFGSGTRLTVV.

The chain uses TRBV6-1 and TRBJ1-6; D uncertain. V lost 0 bases, J lost 6 bases, and 12 bases lay in between. Germline V lookup: CDR1 MNHNS, CDR2 SASEGT. The CDR3 extends over 16 amino acids. The CDR3 sequence is CASSEAMGALNSPLHF. CDR3 bases: TGTGCCAGCAGTGAAGCGATGGGAGCCCTTAATTCACCCCTCCACTTT.

The chain is built from TRBV18 and TRBJ2-7; D remains unclear. V lost 1 base and J 3 bases, leaving 10 bases between the germline ends. Germline assignment: CDR1 KGHSH and CDR2 LQKENI. The CDR3 covers 14 residues. CDR3 DNA sequence: TGTGCCAGCTCACCACGGAACCTTGACTACGAGCAGTACTTC. This codes for CASSPRNLDYEQYF.

The CDR3 is CASSQDEGETQYF. The CDR3 bases are TGCGCCAGCAGCCAAGATGAGGGAGAGACCCAGTACTTC. The chain recombines TRBV4-1 with TRBJ2-5; D possibly corresponds to TRBD2 (5 bases). The length of the CDR3 is 13 residues. From germline, CDR1 is MGHRA and CDR2 YSYEKL. The ends were cut back, 0 bases at V and 4 bases at J, with 6 bases in the middle.

The genes are TRBV18 and TRBJ1-1, with no clear D. V lost 4 bases and J lost 1, with 7 bases in between. CDR1 is KGHSH and CDR2 is LQKENI in the germline V gene. This CDR3 spans 13 amino acids. The CDR3 protein is CASSLTQNTEAFF. CDR3 bases: TGTGCCAGCTCACTAACACAGAACACTGAAGCTTTCTTT.

The chain is built from TRBV2 and TRBJ1-3; 9 nucleotides match TRBD1. The CDR3 contains 16 residues. Trimming took 1 base from V and 4 from J; bases not matched to a gene: 5. Germline-derived CDR1 and CDR2 are SNHLY and FYNNEI. Here the CDR3 DNA reads TGTGCCAGCAGTGAAGGTACAGGGGGCATAGGAAACACCATATATTTT. It specifies CASSEGTGGIGNTIYF. Filled out from reference TRBV2 and TRBJ1-3, the complete variable domain reads EPEVTQTPSHQVTQMGQEVILRCVPISNHLYFYWYRQILGQKVEFLVSFYNNEISEKSEIFDDQFSVERPDGSNFTLKIRSTKLEDSAMYFCASSEGTGGIGNTIYFGEGSWLTVV.